This is a list of T cell receptor beta chains from one sample in a study of blood T cell repertoires in COVID-19. The table came from immunoSEQ multiplex PCR; TCRdb's copy has only in-frame clones and leaves some out. This sample carries approximately 170,000 clones, approximately 90% of them seen once, and the ten largest clones take less than 0.85%. The source material was PBMCs or T cells enriched from blood (not recorded which). The source is a woman in her late teens or twenties who had recovered from COVID-19. Each CDR3 is given with its conserved first and last residue. D genes are given only for firm matches. Some rows mark clone size as missing; the rest say once, few, many or name a class of expanded clone.

D gene: .
clone size: .
V gene: TRBV7-8
J gene: TRBJ1-5
CDR3 protein: CASSLEQGYRVSNQPQHF
CDR3 DNA: TGTGCCAGCAGCTTAGAGCAGGGATACCGGGTGAGCAATCAGCCCCAGCATTTT

D gene: .
clone size: .
V gene: TRBV27
J gene: TRBJ2-3
CDR3 protein: CASSSPGPTGFTDTQYF
CDR3 DNA: TGTGCCAGCAGTTCCCCGGGCCCCACAGGGTTCACAGATACGCAGTATTTT

D gene: TRBD2
clone size: .
V gene: TRBV9
J gene: TRBJ2-7
CDR3 protein: CASSGGAREGLSYEQYF
CDR3 DNA: TGTGCCAGCAGCGGAGGGGCTAGGGAGGGCCTCTCCTACGAGCAGTACTTC

D gene: .
clone size: once
V gene: TRBV7-2
J gene: TRBJ2-7
CDR3 protein: CASSLIASGGLLGEQYF
CDR3 DNA: TGTGCCAGCAGCTTAATTGCCTCGGGGGGCTTGCTGGGTGAGCAGTACTTC

D gene: TRBD1
clone size: .
V gene: TRBV9
J gene: TRBJ1-5
CDR3 protein: CASSPSGTANQPQHF
CDR3 DNA: TGTGCCAGCAGCCCCTCCGGGACAGCAAATCAGCCCCAGCATTTT

D gene: TRBD2
clone size: .
V gene: TRBV4-1
J gene: TRBJ2-1
CDR3 protein: CASSQELAGEQFF
CDR3 DNA: TGCGCCAGCAGCCAAGAGTTAGCGGGTGAGCAGTTCTTC

D gene: .
clone size: .
V gene: TRBV30
J gene: TRBJ2-1
CDR3 protein: CAWSVPIRAGDSYNEQFF
CDR3 DNA: TGTGCCTGGAGTGTACCTATCCGTGCCGGGGACTCCTACAATGAGCAGTTCTTC

D gene: TRBD1
clone size: .
V gene: TRBV28
J gene: TRBJ1-2
CDR3 protein: CASSPAGTGGYGYTF
CDR3 DNA: TGTGCCAGCAGTCCAGCCGGGACAGGGGGCTATGGCTACACCTTC

D gene: .
clone size: .
V gene: TRBV6-5
J gene: TRBJ2-7
CDR3 protein: CASSPQWAGSYEQYF
CDR3 DNA: TGTGCCAGCAGTCCCCAATGGGCGGGCTCCTACGAGCAGTACTTC

D gene: TRBD2
clone size: .
V gene: TRBV28
J gene: TRBJ2-1
CDR3 protein: CASSWEGLAGKNGKGEQFF
CDR3 DNA: TGTGCCAGCAGTTGGGAAGGACTAGCGGGAAAGAACGGTAAGGGTGAGCAGTTCTTC

D gene: .
clone size: .
V gene: TRBV7-3
J gene: TRBJ2-2
CDR3 protein: CASSLAEATGELFF
CDR3 DNA: TGTGCCAGCAGCCTCGCCGAGGCCACCGGGGAGCTGTTTTTT

D gene: .
clone size: .
V gene: TRBV6-1
J gene: TRBJ2-1
CDR3 protein: CASSEAEEGNEQFF
CDR3 DNA: TGTGCCAGCAGTGAAGCCGAGGAGGGGAATGAGCAGTTCTTC

D gene: TRBD1
clone size: .
V gene: TRBV11-2
J gene: TRBJ2-7
CDR3 protein: CASSLGPSGQGTYEQYF
CDR3 DNA: TGTGCCAGCAGCTTGGGTCCCTCGGGACAGGGGACCTACGAGCAGTACTTC

D gene: TRBD1
clone size: .
V gene: TRBV4-1
J gene: TRBJ2-7
CDR3 protein: CASSQVGTVAYEQYF
CDR3 DNA: TGCGCCAGCAGCCAGGTGGGGACAGTTGCCTACGAGCAGTACTTC

D gene: TRBD1
clone size: few
V gene: TRBV30
J gene: TRBJ2-5
CDR3 protein: CAWSVPLRGPEGLQETQYF
CDR3 DNA: TGTGCCTGGAGTGTACCCCTCAGGGGGCCCGAGGGCTTACAAGAGACCCAGTACTTC

D gene: TRBD2
clone size: .
V gene: TRBV15
J gene: TRBJ2-3
CDR3 protein: CATRPLAGSTDTQYF
CDR3 DNA: TGTGCCACCCGACCCCTAGCGGGATCCACAGATACGCAGTATTTT

D gene: .
clone size: few
V gene: TRBV6-2/TRBV6-3
J gene: TRBJ1-2
CDR3 protein: CASSSSESGSNGYTF
CDR3 DNA: TGTGCCAGCAGTTCCTCCGAATCAGGGTCCAATGGCTACACCTTC

D gene: TRBD2
clone size: .
V gene: TRBV6-5
J gene: TRBJ2-1
CDR3 protein: CASSYRTSGHMVEQFF
CDR3 DNA: TGTGCCAGCAGTTACCGGACTAGCGGACACATGGTAGAGCAGTTCTTC

D gene: .
clone size: .
V gene: TRBV2
J gene: TRBJ2-5
CDR3 protein: CASTRTRDGRETQYF
CDR3 DNA: TGTGCCAGCACCAGAACCCGGGACGGGAGAGAGACCCAGTACTTC

D gene: TRBD1
clone size: .
V gene: TRBV28
J gene: TRBJ2-5
CDR3 protein: CASSALGDRGETQYF
CDR3 DNA: TGTGCCAGCAGCGCGCTAGGGGACAGGGGGGAGACCCAGTACTTC

D gene: TRBD2
clone size: .
V gene: TRBV27
J gene: TRBJ2-1
CDR3 protein: CASIAGGRYNEQFF
CDR3 DNA: TGTGCCAGCATAGCGGGAGGGCGGTACAATGAGCAGTTCTTC

D gene: .
clone size: .
V gene: TRBV30
J gene: TRBJ1-1
CDR3 protein: CAWRTQEGRPNTEAFF
CDR3 DNA: TGTGCCTGGAGGACACAGGAGGGAAGACCTAACACTGAAGCTTTCTTT

D gene: TRBD2
clone size: once
V gene: TRBV28
J gene: TRBJ2-1
CDR3 protein: CASSLDVAGEEFF
CDR3 DNA: TGTGCCAGCAGCCTAGATGTGGCGGGAGAGGAGTTCTTC

D gene: .
clone size: .
V gene: TRBV5-1
J gene: TRBJ2-5
CDR3 protein: CASSWDLQETQYF
CDR3 DNA: TGCGCCAGCAGCTGGGACTTACAAGAGACCCAGTACTTC

D gene: .
clone size: .
V gene: TRBV14
J gene: TRBJ2-7
CDR3 protein: CASSHQSRTYEQYF
CDR3 DNA: TGTGCCAGCAGCCATCAGTCCAGGACCTACGAGCAGTACTTC

D gene: .
clone size: .
V gene: TRBV7-9
J gene: TRBJ2-2
CDR3 protein: CASSLLAGPSTGELFF
CDR3 DNA: TGTGCCAGCAGCTTACTGGCGGGACCGAGCACCGGGGAGCTGTTTTTT

D gene: TRBD2
clone size: .
V gene: TRBV4-3
J gene: TRBJ2-7
CDR3 protein: CASSMGLAGVSYEQYF
CDR3 DNA: TGCGCCAGCAGCATGGGACTAGCGGGAGTGTCTTACGAGCAGTACTTC

D gene: .
clone size: .
V gene: TRBV12-3/TRBV12-4
J gene: TRBJ2-1
CDR3 protein: CASSFGSHEQFF
CDR3 DNA: TGTGCCAGCAGTTTCGGGTCCCATGAGCAGTTCTTC

D gene: .
clone size: .
V gene: TRBV30
J gene: TRBJ2-7
CDR3 protein: CAYGGTSYEQYF
CDR3 DNA: TGTGCCTATGGAGGGACTTCCTACGAGCAGTACTTC

D gene: TRBD1
clone size: .
V gene: TRBV19
J gene: TRBJ2-7
CDR3 protein: CASSRVGTAFYEQYF
CDR3 DNA: TGTGCCAGTAGTCGAGTCGGGACAGCCTTCTACGAGCAGTACTTC

D gene: .
clone size: .
V gene: TRBV30
J gene: TRBJ1-1
CDR3 protein: CAWTSGPENTEAFF
CDR3 DNA: TGTGCCTGGACCTCAGGGCCAGAGAACACTGAAGCTTTCTTT

D gene: .
clone size: .
V gene: TRBV4-1
J gene: TRBJ1-1
CDR3 protein: CASSQVGGNTEAFF
CDR3 DNA: TGCGCCAGCAGCCAAGTCGGGGGGAACACTGAAGCTTTCTTT

D gene: .
clone size: .
V gene: TRBV9
J gene: TRBJ1-1
CDR3 protein: CASSVSGGNTEAFF
CDR3 DNA: TGTGCCAGCAGCGTATCGGGGGGAAACACTGAAGCTTTCTTT

D gene: .
clone size: .
V gene: TRBV11-2
J gene: TRBJ2-3
CDR3 protein: CASSLEDYPTDTQYF
CDR3 DNA: TGTGCCAGCAGCTTAGAGGACTATCCCACAGATACGCAGTATTTT

D gene: TRBD2
clone size: .
V gene: TRBV6-5
J gene: TRBJ2-7
CDR3 protein: CATRTSGRSYEQYF
CDR3 DNA: TGTGCCACAAGGACTAGCGGGAGATCCTACGAGCAGTACTTC

D gene: .
clone size: .
V gene: TRBV27
J gene: TRBJ2-1
CDR3 protein: CASSLRGGEQFF
CDR3 DNA: TGTGCCAGCAGTTTGCGAGGGGGAGAGCAGTTCTTC

D gene: TRBD1
clone size: .
V gene: TRBV6-2/TRBV6-3
J gene: TRBJ2-7
CDR3 protein: CASNPGTGSYEQYF
CDR3 DNA: TGTGCCAGCAACCCCGGGACAGGCTCCTACGAGCAGTACTTC

D gene: .
clone size: .
V gene: TRBV7-9
J gene: TRBJ1-5
CDR3 protein: CASSWNEGAGQPQHF
CDR3 DNA: TGTGCCAGCAGCTGGAACGAAGGGGCAGGTCAGCCCCAGCATTTT

D gene: .
clone size: .
V gene: TRBV28
J gene: TRBJ1-5
CDR3 protein: CASSLGGGPQHF
CDR3 DNA: TGTGCCAGCAGCTTAGGGGGGGGGCCCCAGCATTTT

D gene: TRBD1
clone size: .
V gene: TRBV19
J gene: TRBJ1-1
CDR3 protein: CASSMGTANTEAFF
CDR3 DNA: TGTGCCAGTAGTATGGGGACAGCTAACACTGAAGCTTTCTTT

D gene: .
clone size: .
V gene: TRBV7-2
J gene: TRBJ2-1
CDR3 protein: CASSLSPSGSYNEQFF
CDR3 DNA: TGTGCCAGCAGCTTAAGCCCCTCGGGGTCCTACAATGAGCAGTTCTTC

D gene: TRBD1
clone size: .
V gene: TRBV29-1
J gene: TRBJ1-3
CDR3 protein: CSVSGTVTSGNTIYF
CDR3 DNA: TGCAGCGTTTCCGGGACAGTCACCTCTGGAAACACCATATATTTT

D gene: .
clone size: few
V gene: TRBV27
J gene: TRBJ1-2
CDR3 protein: CASSAQGTRLTF
CDR3 DNA: TGTGCCAGCAGTGCGCAGGGGACGAGGCTCACCTTC

D gene: .
clone size: .
V gene: TRBV5-8
J gene: TRBJ2-5
CDR3 protein: CASSRTGSGETQYF
CDR3 DNA: TGTGCCAGCAGTCGAACGGGGAGCGGAGAGACCCAGTACTTC

D gene: .
clone size: .
V gene: TRBV19
J gene: TRBJ1-1
CDR3 protein: CASRQQNTEAFF
CDR3 DNA: TGTGCCAGTCGACAGCAGAACACTGAAGCTTTCTTT

D gene: TRBD2
clone size: few
V gene: TRBV27
J gene: TRBJ2-1
CDR3 protein: CTCGTSINEQFF
CDR3 DNA: TGTACTTGCGGGACTAGTATTAATGAGCAGTTCTTC

D gene: .
clone size: .
V gene: TRBV3-1/TRBV3-2
J gene: TRBJ2-7
CDR3 protein: CASSQVQGGQGEQYF
CDR3 DNA: TGTGCCAGCAGCCAAGTGCAGGGGGGTCAAGGCGAGCAGTACTTC

D gene: TRBD2
clone size: .
V gene: TRBV27
J gene: TRBJ2-3
CDR3 protein: CASSFLAGGPGDTQYF
CDR3 DNA: TGTGCCAGCAGTTTTTTAGCGGGAGGGCCTGGAGATACGCAGTATTTT

D gene: .
clone size: .
V gene: TRBV24-1
J gene: TRBJ1-1
CDR3 protein: CATTGEGGEAFF
CDR3 DNA: TGTGCCACCACAGGGGAGGGCGGTGAAGCTTTCTTT

D gene: .
clone size: .
V gene: TRBV5-1
J gene: TRBJ2-3
CDR3 protein: CASSLVVQGTQYF
CDR3 DNA: TGCGCCAGCAGCTTGGTGGTTCAGGGTACGCAGTATTTT

D gene: .
clone size: .
V gene: TRBV4-2
J gene: TRBJ2-3
CDR3 protein: CASSQDPGSTDTQYF
CDR3 DNA: TGTGCCAGCAGCCAAGATCCAGGGAGCACAGATACGCAGTATTTT

D gene: TRBD2
clone size: once
V gene: TRBV27
J gene: TRBJ2-1
CDR3 protein: CASSPLTSGGGNEQFF
CDR3 DNA: TGTGCCAGCAGTCCCCTCACTAGCGGGGGGGGGAATGAGCAGTTCTTC

D gene: .
clone size: .
V gene: TRBV4-1
J gene: TRBJ2-1
CDR3 protein: CASSLRVGATEQFF
CDR3 DNA: TGCGCCAGCAGCCTTAGGGTAGGGGCTACTGAGCAGTTCTTC

D gene: TRBD1
clone size: .
V gene: TRBV19
J gene: TRBJ1-1
CDR3 protein: CASSLDRGLTEAFF
CDR3 DNA: TGTGCCAGTAGCCTTGACAGGGGGCTCACTGAAGCTTTCTTT

D gene: .
clone size: .
V gene: TRBV6-5
J gene: TRBJ2-7
CDR3 protein: CASSTPDEQYF
CDR3 DNA: TGTGCCAGCAGTACCCCGGACGAGCAGTACTTC

D gene: .
clone size: few
V gene: TRBV28
J gene: TRBJ2-2
CDR3 protein: CASNPEDFTGELFF
CDR3 DNA: TGTGCCAGCAATCCCGAGGACTTCACCGGGGAGCTGTTTTTT

D gene: TRBD2
clone size: .
V gene: TRBV28
J gene: TRBJ2-1
CDR3 protein: CASRLLAAVYNEQFF
CDR3 DNA: TGTGCCAGCAGGTTACTAGCGGCAGTCTACAATGAGCAGTTCTTC

D gene: TRBD1
clone size: .
V gene: TRBV6-5
J gene: TRBJ1-6
CDR3 protein: CASRAIDREISPLHF
CDR3 DNA: TGTGCCAGCAGAGCTATAGACAGGGAAATTTCACCCCTCCACTTT

D gene: TRBD2
clone size: .
V gene: TRBV25-1
J gene: TRBJ2-3
CDR3 protein: CASSGLAGGRDTQYF
CDR3 DNA: TGTGCCAGCAGTGGACTAGCGGGAGGGAGAGATACGCAGTATTTT

D gene: TRBD2
clone size: .
V gene: TRBV3-1/TRBV3-2
J gene: TRBJ2-5
CDR3 protein: CASSHTSGRAGETQYF
CDR3 DNA: TGTGCCAGCAGCCATACTAGCGGGAGGGCCGGAGAGACCCAGTACTTC